This TCR beta chain derives from a study of blood T cell repertoires in COVID-19. Study at large: The samples span acute and convalescent COVID-19 from the United States, Italy and Spain. Sample material is recorded as cDNA or gDNA derived from T cells, B-cell-depleted T cells, or PBMCs.

Under the authors' procedure: Amplification of reference gene primers was used by the study to estimate nucleated cell counts. Assay: immunoSEQ multiplex PCR; the TCRdb copy retains only in-frame clones and omits some. That table gives V, J and clone size, and the DNA gave D and trimming. The top ten hold approximately 20% of the sample, which has about 23,000 clones, just over 85% seen once. CDR3 length: 16 amino acids. The ends lost 3 bases at V and 7 bases at J; junction bases unmatched: 13. Looked up from germline, CDR1 is SGHVS and CDR2 is FQNEAQ. V is TRBV7-8 and J is TRBJ2-7; 9 nucleotides agree with TRBD1. The sequence came from a man aged 70 or older in a cohort sampled during active COVID-19. The sample consisted of peripheral blood. The CDR3 DNA follows: TGTGCCAGCAGCTTGCGCTCCGGGACAGGGCTCAAGGAGCAGTACTTC. Its protein is CASSLRSGTGLKEQYF. Full variable domain (remainder filled in from reference TRBV7-8 and TRBJ2-7): GAGVSQSPRYKVAKRGQDVALRCDPISGHVSLFWYQQALGQGPEFLTYFQNEAQLDKSGLPSDRFFAERPEGSVSTLKIQRTQQEDSAVYLCASSLRSGTGLKEQYFGPGTRLTVT.